The present entry profiles one TCR beta chain with its context. The sample is drawn from a study of T cells in Graves' hyperthyroidism and ophthalmopathy. The V end lost 2 bases, the J end lost 0 bases, and 16 bases lay between the germline ends. This CDR3 contains 17 residues. Germline V gene lookup returns CDR1 MNHEY and CDR2 SVGAGI. Amplification of TCR beta CDR3 regions used RNA as the template. Initially, a first-round RT-PCR of the TCR CDR3 employed the HTBI primer set. Each CDR3 protein is one row after TCRdb ran MiXCR on the multiplex PCR reads. The table records hundreds of thousands of distinct CDR3 sequences, approximately 15% of them present only once. Inclusion characteristics of ophthalmopathy patients comprised a Clinical Activity Score of at least 3, a NOSPECS grade of at least 4, and duration under 3 months.

This sequence was found in a woman aged 50 to 60 with Graves' ophthalmopathy. Sequencing used blood. The chain is built from TRBV6-5 and TRBJ1-1; D gene uncertain. The CDR3 sequence: CASSYPLGIEMNTEAFF. CDR3 DNA sequence: TGTGCCAGCAGTTACCCCCTTGGTATAGAAATGAACACTGAAGCTTTCTTT.